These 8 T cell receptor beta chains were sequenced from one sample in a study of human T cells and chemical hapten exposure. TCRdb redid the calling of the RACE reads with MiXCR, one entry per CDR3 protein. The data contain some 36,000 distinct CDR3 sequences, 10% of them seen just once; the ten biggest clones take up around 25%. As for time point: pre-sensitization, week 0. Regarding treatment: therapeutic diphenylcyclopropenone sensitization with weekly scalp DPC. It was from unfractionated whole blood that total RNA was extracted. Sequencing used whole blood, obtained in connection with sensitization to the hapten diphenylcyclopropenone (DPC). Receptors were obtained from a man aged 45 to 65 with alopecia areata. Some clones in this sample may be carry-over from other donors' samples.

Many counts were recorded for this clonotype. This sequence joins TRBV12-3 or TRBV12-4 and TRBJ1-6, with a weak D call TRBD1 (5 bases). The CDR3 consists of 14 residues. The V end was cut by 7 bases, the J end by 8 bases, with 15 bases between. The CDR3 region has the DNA TGTGCCAGCAAAATCAGTACGGGGCATTCACCCCTCCACTTT. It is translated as CASKISTGHSPLHF.

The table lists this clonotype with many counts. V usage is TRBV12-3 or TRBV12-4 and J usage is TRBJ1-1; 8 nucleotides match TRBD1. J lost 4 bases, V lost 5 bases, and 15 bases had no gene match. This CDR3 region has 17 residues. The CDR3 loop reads CASSPHPRDRRITEAFF. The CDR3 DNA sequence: TGTGCCAGCAGTCCCCATCCCCGGGACAGGAGGATCACTGAAGCTTTCTTT.

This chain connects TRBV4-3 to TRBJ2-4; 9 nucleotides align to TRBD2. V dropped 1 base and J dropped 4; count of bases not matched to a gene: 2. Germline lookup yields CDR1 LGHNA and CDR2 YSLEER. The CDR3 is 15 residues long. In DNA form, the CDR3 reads TGCGCCAGCAGCCAAGGGCTAGCGGGAAAAAACATTCAGTACTTC. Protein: CASSQGLAGKNIQYF.

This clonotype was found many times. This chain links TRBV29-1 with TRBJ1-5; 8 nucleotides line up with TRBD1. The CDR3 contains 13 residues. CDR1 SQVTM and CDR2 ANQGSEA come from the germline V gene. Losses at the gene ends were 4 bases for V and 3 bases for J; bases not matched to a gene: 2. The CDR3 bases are TGCAGCGTTGGGGACAGGTCCAATCAGCCCCAGCATTTT. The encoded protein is CSVGDRSNQPQHF.

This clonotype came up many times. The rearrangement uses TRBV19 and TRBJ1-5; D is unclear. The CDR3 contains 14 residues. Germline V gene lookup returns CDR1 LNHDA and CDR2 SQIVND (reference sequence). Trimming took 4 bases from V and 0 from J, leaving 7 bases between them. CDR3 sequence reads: CASSSQISNQPQHF. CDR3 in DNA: TGTGCCAGTAGTAGCCAGATTAGCAATCAGCCCCAGCATTTT.

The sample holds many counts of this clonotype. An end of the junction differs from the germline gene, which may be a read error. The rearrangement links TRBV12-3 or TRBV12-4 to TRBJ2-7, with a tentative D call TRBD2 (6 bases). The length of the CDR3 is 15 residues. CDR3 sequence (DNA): TGTGCCAGCAGCCCATTAGGCGGGATCTCCCACGAGCAGTACTTC. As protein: CASSPLGGISHEQYF.

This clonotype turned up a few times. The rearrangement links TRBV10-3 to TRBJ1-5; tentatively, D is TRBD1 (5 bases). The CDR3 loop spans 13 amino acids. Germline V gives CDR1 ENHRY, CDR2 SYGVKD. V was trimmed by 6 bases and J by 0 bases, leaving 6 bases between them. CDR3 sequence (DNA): TGTGCCATCAGGACAGATAGCAATCAGCCCCAGCATTTT. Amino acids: CAIRTDSNQPQHF.

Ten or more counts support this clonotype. The CDR3 protein is CASSSGQATNEKLFF. The CDR3 nucleotides read TGTGCCAGCAGTTCAGGGCAAGCAACTAATGAAAAACTGTTTTTT. The gene calls are TRBV28 and TRBJ1-4; perhaps TRBD1 as D (5 bases). V was cut by 4 bases and J by 0 bases, with 9 bases left in between. The length of the CDR3 is 15 residues. Germline loops: CDR1 MDHEN, CDR2 SYDVKM.